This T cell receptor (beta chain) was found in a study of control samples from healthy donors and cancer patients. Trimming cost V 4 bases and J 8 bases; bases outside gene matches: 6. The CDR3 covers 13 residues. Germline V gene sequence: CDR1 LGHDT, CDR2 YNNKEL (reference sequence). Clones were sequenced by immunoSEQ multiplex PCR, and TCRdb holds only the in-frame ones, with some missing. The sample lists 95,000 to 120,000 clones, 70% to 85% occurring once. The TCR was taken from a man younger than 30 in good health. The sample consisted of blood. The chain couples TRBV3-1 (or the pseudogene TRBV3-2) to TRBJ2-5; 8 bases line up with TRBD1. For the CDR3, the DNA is TGTGCCAGCAGCCCGGGACAGGAACTCACCCAGTACTTC. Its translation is CASSPGQELTQYF.